Listed here are 6 T cell receptor beta chains from one sample, sequenced in a study of CD8 T cells in Susac syndrome. Random hexamers served to reverse transcribe roughly 0.5 to 1 ug RNA. Via MiXCR, TCRdb re-called the immunoSEQ multiplex PCR reads, giving one row per CDR3 protein. The sample includes 150,000 or so distinct CDR3 sequences, around 92% of them seen just once. The specimen sequenced was CD4+ T cells from PBMCs. The receptors derive from a human donor in good health.

The V call is TRBV30, the J call TRBJ2-5; D assignment may be TRBD1 or TRBD2 (5 bases each). This CDR3 has 14 amino acids. Between the trimmed V and J ends, which lost 4 bases and 5 bases, there was a span of 17 bases. Germline assignment: CDR1 GTSNPN and CDR2 SVGIG (reference sequence). CDR3 loop: CAWTPGPMTETQYF. The DNA of the CDR3 is TGTGCCTGGACTCCGGGACCGATGACGGAGACCCAGTACTTC.

This chain joins TRBV2 and TRBJ2-3; no reliable D call. Germline CDR1 is SNHLY and CDR2 is FYNNEI. There are 15 residues in the CDR3. With 6 bases removed from V and 0 bases from J, the gap between germline ends came to 13 bases. The CDR3 DNA reads as TGTGCCAGCAGCGCCCGGGCTACTAGCACAGATACGCAGTATTTT. Its translation is CASSARATSTDTQYF.

The chain couples TRBV5-1 to TRBJ2-1; D is perhaps TRBD1 or TRBD2 (5 bases each). Trimming took 0 bases from V and 8 from J, leaving 12 bases between them. The CDR3 spans 14 residues. The germline V gene has CDR1 SGHRS and CDR2 YFSETQ. The DNA of the CDR3 is TGCGCCAGCAGCTTGGCCTGGGGGAGCGATGAGCAGTTCTTC. Translation: CASSLAWGSDEQFF.

The CDR3 DNA sequence: TGTGCCAGCAGCTCCAAGAGCGGGGGTGCAGATACGCAGTATTTT. Its protein is CASSSKSGGADTQYF. The chain combines TRBV7-2 with TRBJ2-3; TRBD2 matches at 8 bases. CDR1 and CDR2 (germline): SGHTA, FQGNSA. This CDR3 is built from 15 residues. V shed 4 bases, J shed 4 bases, and the junction held 7 bases outside the gene matches.

The chain has TRBV5-1 and TRBJ2-5, with D possibly being TRBD2 (6 bases). The CDR3 length is 16 residues. With 1 base removed from V and 4 bases from J, the gap between germline ends came to 17 bases. Per germline, CDR1 SGHRS and CDR2 YFSETQ. CDR3 amino acids: CASSLRPGERVETQYF. CDR3 nucleotides: TGCGCCAGCAGCTTGCGACCGGGGGAAAGGGTAGAGACCCAGTACTTC.

The chain employs TRBV6-5 and TRBJ2-3; no clear D. The V gene's germline CDR1 is MNHEY and CDR2 SVGAGI. The CDR3 runs to 15 residues. The germline V and J ends were trimmed by 0 bases and 3 bases, with 10 bases remaining between them. The CDR3 is CASSYSPYWTDTQYF. For the CDR3, the DNA is TGTGCCAGCAGTTACTCGCCCTATTGGACAGATACGCAGTATTTT.